This is a list of T cell receptor beta chains from one sample in a study of T cells and Merkel cell carcinoma outcomes. The protocol was immunoSEQ multiplex PCR, while the TCRdb copy is restricted to in-frame clones and leaves out a portion. The sample lists 8,000 to 9,500 clones, around 80% seen once, with 2% to 2.5% in the top ten. Sample: tumor tissue from Merkel cell carcinoma. These receptor sequences come from a human donor with Merkel cell carcinoma. Each CDR3 is given with its conserved first and last residue.

>TRBV18|TRBJ1-3
CASSPQVGLSGNTIYF
>TRBV13|TRBJ1-2
CASSPGQNFYGYTF
>TRBV5-6|TRBJ1-2
CASSSIAVGRNYGYTF
>TRBV18|TRBJ1-1
CASSSEAESTEAFF
>TRBV5-4|TRBJ2-7
CASSSDRGLEQYF
>TRBV18|TRBJ2-3
CASSPKGASFTDTQYF
>TRBV18|TRBJ2-3
CASSPGSPRDTQYF
>TRBV23-1|TRBJ2-2
CASSQCREDTGELFF
>TRBV6-5|TRBJ1-3
CASSRGGLSGNTIYF
>TRBV25-1|TRBJ2-7
CASSIQGTGYEQYF
>TRBV28|TRBJ1-2
CASSSRGYGYTF
>TRBV5-6|TRBJ2-5
CASSFEETQYF
>TRBV9|TRBJ2-7
CASSPRDGYEQYF
>TRBV2|TRBJ1-2
CASSVIDKSGGYTF
>TRBV6-6|TRBJ2-2
CASSLRGSEGTGELFF
>TRBV9|TRBJ1-5
CASSPQDGINQPQHF
>TRBV6-6|TRBJ2-7
CASSTPEHEQYF
>TRBV5-4|TRBJ2-5
CASSRGGNQETQYF
>TRBV5-1|TRBJ1-2
CASSLDREYTF
>TRBV10-3|TRBJ2-7
CAISDLDRAIYEQYF
>TRBV18|TRBJ1-3
CASSPLRAEHSGNTIYF
>TRBV14|TRBJ2-2
CASSHDLLPAGELFF
>TRBV11-3|TRBJ2-2
CASSGQRGTNTGELFF
>TRBV5-1|TRBJ2-7
CASSLAGAGTYEQYF
>TRBV20-1|TRBJ1-2
CSVVGLVGYTF
>TRBV11-2|TRBJ2-7
CASSPWSSYEQYF